Below, one TCR beta chain is given with its context. The antigen is undetermined. The sample comes from a study of vaccination and CD4 T cells after COVID-19. At the level of the study: Stimulation of cells relied on overlapping spike peptides derived from SARS-CoV-2, HCoV-NL63, HCoV-OC43 and HCoV-229E.

At the Johns Hopkins FTIC core, DNA taken from cultured CD4+ T cells was sequenced by way of the Oncomine TCR Beta short-read assay. From cultured CD4+ T cells, genomic DNA was extracted. MiXCR, applied by TCRdb to the PCR reads, yields one record per CDR3 protein. The sample contains about 9,700 distinct CDR3 sequences, 51% of which appear only once. The sample's treatment: approximately 9-day PBMC culture with coronavirus spike peptide pools or control peptides (ViraFEST assay). The study, taken as a whole, reports: Vaccine-specific clones in convalescent patients were spike mono-reactive in 304 of 307 cases. A median about 83% of convalescent patients' SARS-CoV-2-reactive clones emerged only after vaccination.

The CDR3 has 14 residues. Germline lookup yields CDR1 SGHTA and CDR2 FQGNSA. V was cut by 2 bases and J by 4 bases, with 9 bases left in between. Specimen: CD4+ T cells from blood, cultured in vitro. The receptor was isolated from a human donor who had recovered from COVID-19. The J gene is TRBJ2-1, the V gene TRBV7-2, with D perhaps TRBD2 (6 bases). CDR3 loop: CASSLRAGYNEQFF. The CDR3 DNA reads TGTGCCAGCAGCTTACGGGCGGGGTACAATGAGCAGTTCTTC. Combining the CDR3 with reference TRBV7-2 and TRBJ2-1 gives the whole variable domain GAGVSQSPSNKVTEKGKDVELRCDPISGHTALYWYRQSLGQGLEFLIYFQGNSAPDKSGLPSDRFSAERTGGSVSTLTIQRTQQEDSAVYLCASSLRAGYNEQFFGPGTRLTVL.